A single sample is the source of the 25 T cell receptor beta chains below, sequenced in a study of blood T cell repertoires in COVID-19. Sequencing was performed with immunoSEQ multiplex PCR; in TCRdb, only in-frame clones are kept and a portion is missing. The sample has over 200,000 clones, approximately 90% seen once. The sequenced sample was PBMCs or T cells enriched from blood (not recorded which). These receptors came from a man between 35 and 55 years old who had recovered from COVID-19.

The V gene is TRBV7-9, the J gene TRBJ1-1, with D tentatively TRBD1 (6 bases). There are 15 residues in the CDR3. The germline V gene encodes CDR1 SEHNR and CDR2 FQNEAQ (reference sequence). Trimming cost V 5 bases and J 3 bases, with 16 bases left between them. The CDR3 DNA sequence: TGTGCCAGCAGCGGGTGGACAGATCGGCACACTGAAGCTTTCTTT. This translates into CASSGWTDRHTEAFF.

The J gene is TRBJ1-4, the V gene TRBV29-1, with TRBD1 identical over 7 bases. Germline V gives CDR1 SQVTM, CDR2 ANQGSEA. V lost 6 bases, J lost 0 bases, and 7 bases stayed unmatched. The length of the CDR3 is 15 residues. CDR3 in amino acids: CSVFGTDSTNEKLFF. DNA for the CDR3: TGCAGCGTGTTCGGGACAGACTCAACTAATGAAAAACTGTTTTTT.

The V gene is TRBV18, the J gene TRBJ2-2; D unclear. This CDR3 has 16 amino acids. CDR1 KGHSH and CDR2 LQKENI come from the germline V gene. Trimming removed 1 base from V and 0 bases from J, with 9 bases in between. In nucleotides, the CDR3 is TGTGCCAGCTCACCACGGAGCGCTCCGAACACCGGGGAGCTGTTTTTT. It codes for CASSPRSAPNTGELFF.

The V gene is TRBV30, the J gene TRBJ2-5; 7 bases agree with TRBD1. The ends lost 2 bases at V and 9 bases at J; junction bases unmatched: 6. The CDR3 is made up of 12 amino acids. Germline V gene sequence: CDR1 GTSNPN, CDR2 SVGIG (reference sequence). CDR3 loop: CAWSRQGRAQYF. CDR3 nucleotide sequence: TGTGCCTGGAGTCGACAGGGAAGGGCCCAGTACTTC.

The V call is TRBV27, the J call TRBJ2-3, with no clear D. Germline lookup yields CDR1 MNHEY and CDR2 SMNVEV (reference sequence). V lost 1 base to trimming and J lost 0 bases, with 17 bases between them. The CDR3 totals 18 residues. The CDR3 reads CASSLLATATVSTDTQYF. As DNA, the CDR3 is TGTGCCAGCAGTTTATTAGCCACCGCGACGGTGAGCACAGATACGCAGTATTTT.

The chain uses TRBV28 and TRBJ2-7, with 9 bases identical to TRBD1. The CDR3 extends over 14 amino acids. Per germline, CDR1 MDHEN and CDR2 SYDVKM. V was clipped by 5 bases and J by 2 bases; unmatched bases: 4. Written as DNA, the CDR3 is TGTGCCAGCAGTCGACAGGGGGACACCTACGAGCAGTACTTC. Amino acid sequence: CASSRQGDTYEQYF.

The rearrangement joins TRBV4-2 to TRBJ2-3; 8 bases map to TRBD2. V trimming: 4 bases; J trimming: 0 bases; junction bases outside the gene matches: 6. The CDR3 runs to 16 residues. Germline assignment: CDR1 LGHNA and CDR2 YNFKEQ. Here the CDR3 reads CASSPSTSESTDTQYF. CDR3 in DNA: TGTGCCAGCAGCCCCTCGACTAGCGAGAGCACAGATACGCAGTATTTT.

This chain links TRBV5-1 with TRBJ2-3; D not certain. The CDR3 consists of 14 residues. The germline V and J ends were trimmed by 2 bases and 0 bases, with 7 bases remaining between them. Germline lookup yields CDR1 SGHRS and CDR2 YFSETQ. The CDR3 DNA reads TGCGCCAGCAGCTTTACTACTAGCACAGATACGCAGTATTTT. This codes for CASSFTTSTDTQYF.

The chain carries TRBV29-1 and TRBJ2-3; TRBD2 might be the D (7 bases). With 3 bases removed from V and 5 bases from J, the gap between germline ends came to 12 bases. CDR1 SQVTM and CDR2 ANQGSEA come from the germline V gene. This CDR3 is 13 amino acids long. The DNA for the CDR3 is TGCAGCGTTGAGGCGGGGGCTGGAGATACGCAGTATTTT. It codes for CSVEAGAGDTQYF.

The chain employs TRBV12-3 or TRBV12-4 and TRBJ2-7; D is perhaps TRBD2 (5 bases). This CDR3 spans 13 amino acids. The V end was cut by 8 bases, the J end by 4 bases, with 15 bases between. The chain's CDR3 is CASGGLDDYEQYF. CDR3 nucleotides: TGTGCCAGCGGAGGACTGGATGATTACGAGCAGTACTTC.

V usage is TRBV25-1 and J usage is TRBJ2-3, with 12 nucleotides matching TRBD2. The germline CDR1 and CDR2 sequences are MGHDK and SYGVNS. The junction had 6 bases not matched to a gene; V was cut back by 2 bases and J by 0 bases. The CDR3 runs 18 residues. CDR3 amino acids: CASSEVSTSGSSTDTQYF. DNA for the CDR3: TGTGCCAGCAGTGAAGTGTCGACTAGCGGGAGTAGCACAGATACGCAGTATTTT.

J is TRBJ2-7 and V is TRBV19; 11 positions agree with TRBD2. This CDR3 has 14 residues. V gave up 3 bases and J gave up 6 bases; unmatched junction bases: 4. Per germline, CDR1 LNHDA and CDR2 SQIVND (reference sequence). The CDR3 nucleotides read TGTGCCAGTAGTATTTCTAGCGGGAGGTCCGAGCAGTACTTC. Amino acids: CASSISSGRSEQYF.

The chain is built from TRBV18 and TRBJ2-5; maybe TRBD1 (6 bases). Germline values: CDR1 KGHSH, CDR2 LQKENI. Trimming cost V 7 bases and J 7 bases, with 19 bases left between them. The CDR3 runs 14 residues. The CDR3 nucleotides read TGTGCCAGCTGTACGACAGGACACCTTGGGACCCAGTACTTC. Translating gives CASCTTGHLGTQYF.

In its sample, this clone was seen once. The chain links TRBV5-1 to TRBJ1-2; no clear D gene. This CDR3 region has 14 residues. Looked up from germline, CDR1 is SGHRS and CDR2 is YFSETQ. Trimming took 5 bases from V and 6 from J, leaving 17 bases between them. The CDR3 region is CASSEEGLGHGYTF. The CDR3 DNA reads as TGCGCCAGCAGTGAGGAGGGATTGGGTCATGGCTACACCTTC.

This rearrangement joins TRBV7-3 to TRBJ1-1; D remains unclear. V lost 4 bases to trimming and J lost 1 base, with 7 bases between them. CDR1 SGHTA and CDR2 FQGTGA come from the germline V gene. The CDR3 consists of 13 residues. For the CDR3, the DNA is TGTGCCAGCAGCTCCCCAGGGAACACTGAAGCTTTCTTT. Amino acid sequence: CASSSPGNTEAFF.

The chain links TRBV6-5 to TRBJ2-7, with 10 bases identical to TRBD2. The V segment lost 0 bases and the J segment 2 bases; nucleotides outside the gene matches: 1. Germline V CDR1 and CDR2: MNHEY, SVGAGI. The CDR3 covers 15 residues. The CDR3 DNA sequence: TGTGCCAGCAGTTACTCACTAGCGGGAACCTACGAGCAGTACTTC. Protein: CASSYSLAGTYEQYF.

The chain uses TRBV6-5 and TRBJ1-1; D not certain. The CDR3 contains 13 residues. The V gene's germline CDR1 is MNHEY and CDR2 SVGAGI. V lost 5 bases, J lost 0 bases, and 7 bases lay in between. The CDR3 DNA reads as TGTGCCAGCAGTAACCAGGTGAACACTGAAGCTTTCTTT. Translating gives CASSNQVNTEAFF.

The chain links TRBV20-1 to TRBJ2-1; TRBD2 agrees at 12 bases. The V gene end was trimmed by 5 bases and the J gene end by 4 bases; junction bases not matched to a gene: 6. Per the germline V gene, CDR1 is DFQATT and CDR2 is SNEGSKA (reference sequence). CDR3 size: 15 residues. In DNA, the CDR3 is TGCAGTGCTGGTGGACTAGCGGGGAGATACAATGAGCAGTTCTTC. Protein product: CSAGGLAGRYNEQFF.

J is TRBJ2-5 and V is TRBV5-1; TRBD1 matches at 7 bases. Germline V gene data show CDR1 as SGHRS and CDR2 as YFSETQ. This CDR3 spans 15 amino acids. V lost 2 bases and J lost 5; bases outside the gene matches: 9. As DNA, the CDR3 is TGCGCCAGCAGCTTCTACAGGGGTGCTTTTGAGACCCAGTACTTC. As protein: CASSFYRGAFETQYF.

The chain carries TRBV11-2 and TRBJ1-4; 7 nucleotides line up with TRBD1. The CDR3 extends over 15 amino acids. In germline, CDR1 is SGHAT, CDR2 FQNNGV. V dropped 4 bases and J dropped 3; count of bases not matched to a gene: 5. This CDR3 reads CASSSNRGSNEKLFF. For the CDR3, the DNA is TGTGCCAGCAGCTCAAACAGGGGTTCTAATGAAAAACTGTTTTTT.

J is TRBJ2-7 and V is TRBV27; 10 bases agree with TRBD2. CDR1 is MNHEY and CDR2 is SMNVEV in the germline V gene (reference sequence). The junction had 8 bases not matched to a gene; V was cut back by 3 bases and J by 3 bases. This CDR3 region has 16 residues. The CDR3 sequence: CASSFLPLAGVYEQYF. The CDR3 DNA follows: TGTGCCAGCAGTTTCCTCCCGCTAGCGGGAGTCTACGAGCAGTACTTC.

This clone appeared once. Written as DNA, the CDR3 is TGTGCCAGCAGCGTAGGGACAGGGGTTTTGTTAACTGAAGCTTTCTTT. Amino acids: CASSVGTGVLLTEAFF. This chain joins TRBV9 and TRBJ1-1; TRBD1 agrees at 9 bases. Per germline, CDR1 SGDLS and CDR2 YYNGEE. The CDR3 consists of 16 residues. The ends lost 0 bases at V and 5 bases at J; junction bases unmatched: 8.

The chain combines TRBV7-9 with TRBJ1-6; 7 positions match TRBD1. Trimming took 3 bases from V and 7 from J; bases not matched to a gene: 3. The germline CDR1 and CDR2 sequences are SEHNR and FQNEAQ (reference sequence). The CDR3 loop spans 14 amino acids. Written as DNA, the CDR3 is TGTGCCAGCAGCTTCGGACAGGAGAATTCACCCCTCCACTTT. It yields the protein CASSFGQENSPLHF.

The V call is TRBV28, the J call TRBJ1-1; no reliable D call. V gave up 2 bases and J gave up 1 base, with 8 bases separating them. CDR3 length: 14 amino acids. The germline V gene has CDR1 MDHEN and CDR2 SYDVKM. For the CDR3, the DNA is TGTGCCAGCAGTTTACGACGGGAGAACACTGAAGCTTTCTTT. Translated, it gives CASSLRRENTEAFF.

The gene calls are TRBV20-1 and TRBJ1-6; D uncertain. The CDR3 extends over 15 amino acids. V lost 3 bases to trimming and J lost 0 bases, with 9 bases between them. Germline assignment: CDR1 DFQATT and CDR2 SNEGSKA (reference sequence). This chain's CDR3 is CSASRLSSYNSPLHF. The CDR3 DNA reads as TGCAGTGCTAGTCGGTTAAGCTCCTATAATTCACCCCTCCACTTT.